The 17 T cell receptor beta chains below come from one sample, sequenced in a study of T-cell memory formation after mild COVID-19. TCRdb recomputed calls from the 5' RACE reads with MiXCR, one row per CDR3 protein. The table shows just under 550,000 distinct CDR3 sequences, with over 20% occurring only once. The sequenced sample consisted of PBMCs or a T cell subset sorted from them (not recorded which). These receptors all come from an adult woman who had mild COVID-19 (a few samples of this study predate the infection). Cell type and time point are not known.

This clonotype was detected a few times. The chain links TRBV11-2 to TRBJ2-3; maybe TRBD2 (6 bases). V lost 6 bases and J lost 7, with 17 bases in between. CDR3 length: 14 amino acids. Looked up from germline, CDR1 is SGHAT and CDR2 is FQNNGV. CDR3 loop: CASSSYRDLNTQYF. CDR3 nucleotides: TGTGCCAGCAGTTCCTACCGGGACTTGAATACGCAGTATTTT.

The chain combines TRBV29-1 with TRBJ2-7; maybe TRBD2 (6 bases). The germline CDR1 and CDR2 sequences are SQVTM and ANQGSEA. Trimming left V 1 base short and J 2 bases short, with 9 bases between. The CDR3 totals 13 residues. CDR3: CSVEGGVTYEQYF. CDR3 bases: TGCAGCGTTGAAGGGGGGGTCACCTACGAGCAGTACTTC.

The chain recombines TRBV20-1 with TRBJ2-1, with D perhaps matching TRBD2 (5 bases). The CDR3 extends over 14 amino acids. V lost 6 bases and J 4 bases, leaving 16 bases between the germline ends. Germline assignment: CDR1 DFQATT and CDR2 SNEGSKA (reference sequence). The CDR3 DNA is TGCAGTGCCTCGAAGCGGCTAGTATACAATGAGCAGTTCTTC. This encodes CSASKRLVYNEQFF.

This clonotype came up a few times. The gene calls are TRBV3-1 and TRBJ1-5; D remains ambiguous. CDR3 size: 13 residues. Deletions cut 3 bases from V and 1 base from J, with 4 bases between. CDR1 and CDR2 (germline): LGHDT, YNNKEL (reference sequence). The CDR3 DNA reads as TGTGCCAGCAGCCAGCTGAGCAATCAGCCCCAGCATTTT. This codes for CASSQLSNQPQHF.

The chain has TRBV7-8 and TRBJ2-6, with D perhaps TRBD1 (5 bases). The germline V gene has CDR1 SGHVS and CDR2 FQNEAQ. Deletions cut 2 bases from V and 0 bases from J, with 8 bases between. The CDR3 spans 16 residues. CDR3 protein: CASSLHTGSGANVLTF. CDR3 DNA sequence: TGTGCCAGCAGCTTACATACAGGCTCTGGGGCCAACGTCCTGACTTTC. Combining the CDR3 with reference TRBV7-8 and TRBJ2-6 gives the whole variable domain GAGVSQSPRYKVAKRGQDVALRCDPISGHVSLFWYQQALGQGPEFLTYFQNEAQLDKSGLPSDRFFAERPEGSVSTLKIQRTQQEDSAVYLCASSLHTGSGANVLTFGAGSRLTVL.

The chain joins TRBV7-2 to TRBJ2-2, with 9 bases identical to TRBD2. Germline V gene sequence: CDR1 SGHTA, CDR2 FQGNSA. The trim removed 6 bases at V and 5 bases at J, leaving 4 bases unmatched. The CDR3 is 14 residues long. CDR3 sequence reads: CASRASGTTGELFF. Written as DNA, the CDR3 is TGTGCCAGCAGAGCTAGCGGGACTACCGGGGAGCTGTTTTTT.

This clonotype was counted between two and nine times. The chain uses TRBV23-1 and TRBJ2-1, with D possibly called TRBD1 or TRBD2 (6 bases each). TRBV23-1 counts as an open reading frame of uncertain function. V was shortened by 6 bases and J by 7 bases, with 25 bases between the two germline ends. The CDR3 covers 17 residues. The CDR3 DNA follows: TGCGCCAGCAGCCAAACTGTGGACAAGGGGGGCAAGAATGAGCAGTTCTTC. Translating it yields CASSQTVDKGGKNEQFF.

This clonotype was seen repeatedly, ten times or more. The chain carries TRBV10-3 and TRBJ2-3, with D uncertain. This CDR3 is built from 12 residues. The V gene's germline CDR1 is ENHRY and CDR2 SYGVKD. Trimming pared 4 bases from V and 2 bases from J, leaving 4 bases between. This chain's CDR3 is CAISGSTDTQYF. The CDR3 nucleotides are TGTGCCATCAGTGGGTCCACAGATACGCAGTATTTT.

This clonotype was observed a few times. The V call is TRBV10-3, the J call TRBJ2-7; D might be TRBD1 (7 bases). The CDR3 runs to 18 residues. CDR1 ENHRY and CDR2 SYGVKD come from the germline V gene. Trimming stripped 2 bases from V and 3 bases from J, with 23 bases between. CDR3 bases: TGTGCCATCAGTGAGCCGCCTGGGAGGAAGGGGGCGAGCTACGAGCAGTACTTC. It translates to CAISEPPGRKGASYEQYF.

The chain recombines TRBV20-1 with TRBJ2-1; no reliable D call. The V and J ends lost 5 bases and 0 bases respectively, with 17 bases between them. The CDR3 is 16 residues long. Germline V gives CDR1 DFQATT, CDR2 SNEGSKA (reference sequence). The CDR3 spells CSAGPHDSSSYNEQFF. The CDR3, as DNA: TGCAGTGCTGGACCCCACGACTCGAGCTCCTACAATGAGCAGTTCTTC.

The chain joins TRBV4-1 to TRBJ1-1; 8 positions agree with TRBD1. This CDR3 region has 15 residues. The V segment lost 2 bases and the J segment 5 bases; nucleotides outside the gene matches: 7. The germline CDR1 and CDR2 sequences are MGHRA and YSYEKL. Here the CDR3 DNA reads TGCGCCAGCAGCCAACCCGGACAGGGAGGAACTGAAGCTTTCTTT. It translates to CASSQPGQGGTEAFF.

V and J are TRBV7-2 and TRBJ1-1; the D is unclear. The germline V gene encodes CDR1 SGHTA and CDR2 FQGNSA. V was pared by 5 bases and J by 1 base, with 8 bases between. This CDR3 spans 13 amino acids. This CDR3 reads CASSSTENTEAFF. The CDR3 DNA follows: TGTGCCAGCAGCAGTACAGAGAACACTGAAGCTTTCTTT.

The rearrangement links TRBV14 to TRBJ2-2; D unresolved. The CDR3 extends over 18 amino acids. The V end was cut by 0 bases, the J end by 3 bases, with 17 bases between. Germline V gene lookup returns CDR1 SGHDN and CDR2 FVKESK. CDR3 coding DNA: TGTGCCAGCAGCCAAGAACCCCCGGTCCGTAGGTACACCGGGGAGCTGTTTTTT. As protein: CASSQEPPVRRYTGELFF.

The sample holds a few counts of this clonotype. Here the CDR3 reads CAWSPGHEKLFF. For the CDR3, the DNA is TGTGCCTGGTCTCCGGGCCACGAAAAACTGTTTTTT. The chain recombines TRBV30 with TRBJ1-4; D remains ambiguous. Germline V gives CDR1 GTSNPN, CDR2 SVGIG (reference sequence). Trimming left V 5 bases short and J 8 bases short, with 12 bases between. CDR3 length: 12 residues.

The chain recombines TRBV7-2 with TRBJ2-1; no clear D gene. This CDR3 contains 14 residues. V lost 5 bases and J 6 bases, leaving 14 bases between the germline ends. Per germline, CDR1 SGHTA and CDR2 FQGNSA. Here the CDR3 DNA reads TGTGCCAGCAGCCGACCCTCTAGAGGCAATGAGCAGTTCTTC. This translates into CASSRPSRGNEQFF.

The table lists this clonotype with a few counts. V is TRBV2 and J is TRBJ2-7; 10 bases agree with TRBD1. V lost 5 bases and J lost 1; bases outside the gene matches: 5. The V gene's germline CDR1 is SNHLY and CDR2 FYNNEI. The CDR3 runs 15 residues. The CDR3 spells CASSLSGQGSYEQYF. CDR3 coding DNA: TGTGCCAGCAGTTTGTCGGGACAGGGGTCCTACGAGCAGTACTTC.

The rearrangement uses TRBV11-2 and TRBJ2-6; no clear D gene. The CDR3 is 16 residues long. Germline loops: CDR1 SGHAT, CDR2 FQNNGV. The ends were cut back, 5 bases at V and 4 bases at J, with 15 bases in the middle. The CDR3 DNA reads as TGTGCCAGCAGCGGACGGTCCCTGTCAGGGGCCAACGTCCTGACTTTC. This sequence encodes CASSGRSLSGANVLTF.